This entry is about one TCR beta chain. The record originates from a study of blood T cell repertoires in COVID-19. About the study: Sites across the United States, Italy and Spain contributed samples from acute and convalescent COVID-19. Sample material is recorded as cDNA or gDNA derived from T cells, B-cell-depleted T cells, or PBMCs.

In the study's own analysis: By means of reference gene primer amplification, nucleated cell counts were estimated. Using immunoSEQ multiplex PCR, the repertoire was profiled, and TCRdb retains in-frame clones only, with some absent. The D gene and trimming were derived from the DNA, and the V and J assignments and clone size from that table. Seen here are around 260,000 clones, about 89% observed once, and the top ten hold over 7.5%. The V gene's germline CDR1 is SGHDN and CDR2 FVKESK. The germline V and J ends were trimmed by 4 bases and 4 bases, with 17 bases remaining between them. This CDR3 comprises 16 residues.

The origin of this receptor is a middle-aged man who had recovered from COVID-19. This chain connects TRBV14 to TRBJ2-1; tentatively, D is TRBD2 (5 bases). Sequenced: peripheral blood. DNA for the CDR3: TGTGCCAGCAGCCGGCGCATCCAGCGGCTATACAATGAGCAGTTCTTC. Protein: CASSRRIQRLYNEQFF. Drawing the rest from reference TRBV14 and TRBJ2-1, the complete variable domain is EAGVTQFPSHSVIEKGQTVTLRCDPISGHDNLYWYRRVMGKEIKFLLHFVKESKQDESGMPNNRFLAERTGGTYSTLKVQPAELEDSGVYFCASSRRIQRLYNEQFFGPGTRLTVL.